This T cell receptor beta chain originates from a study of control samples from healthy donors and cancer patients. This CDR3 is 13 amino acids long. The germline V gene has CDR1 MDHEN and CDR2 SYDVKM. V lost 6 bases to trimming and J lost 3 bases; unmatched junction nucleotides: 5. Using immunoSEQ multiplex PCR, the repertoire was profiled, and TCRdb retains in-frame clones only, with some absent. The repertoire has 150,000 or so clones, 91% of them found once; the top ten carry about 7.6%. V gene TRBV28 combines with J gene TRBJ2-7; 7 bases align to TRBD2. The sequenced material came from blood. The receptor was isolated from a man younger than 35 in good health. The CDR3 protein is CASRGRGFYEQYF. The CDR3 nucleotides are TGTGCCAGCAGGGGGAGGGGATTCTACGAGCAGTACTTC.